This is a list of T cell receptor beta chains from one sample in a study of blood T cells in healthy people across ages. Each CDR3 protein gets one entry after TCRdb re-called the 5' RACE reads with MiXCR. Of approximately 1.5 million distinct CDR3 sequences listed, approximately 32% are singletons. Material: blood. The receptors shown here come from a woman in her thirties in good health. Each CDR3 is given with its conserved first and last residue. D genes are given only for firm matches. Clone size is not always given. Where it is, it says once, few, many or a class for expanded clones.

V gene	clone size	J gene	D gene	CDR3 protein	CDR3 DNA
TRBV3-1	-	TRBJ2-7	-	CASSQDRGKEQYF	TGTGCCAGCAGCCAAGATCGGGGGAAAGAGCAGTACTTC
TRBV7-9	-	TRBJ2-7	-	CASSLEAGTTYEQYF	TGTGCCAGCAGCTTAGAGGCGGGAACGACCTACGAGCAGTACTTC
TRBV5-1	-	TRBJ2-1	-	CASSLAVIYNEQFF	TGCGCCAGCAGCTTGGCCGTGATCTACAATGAGCAGTTCTTC
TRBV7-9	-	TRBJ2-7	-	CASSLQSIRRSSSYEQYF	TGTGCCAGCAGCTTGCAATCCATAAGACGGTCGAGCTCCTACGAGCAGTACTTC
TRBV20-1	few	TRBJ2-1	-	CSARSWTAYNEQFF	TGCAGTGCTAGATCCTGGACAGCCTACAATGAGCAGTTCTTC
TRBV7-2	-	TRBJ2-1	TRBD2	CASSWQRGSNEQFF	TGTGCCAGCAGCTGGCAGCGGGGGAGCAATGAGCAGTTCTTC
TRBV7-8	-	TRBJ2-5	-	CASRKGHGTQETQYF	TGTGCCAGCAGGAAGGGCCACGGGACCCAAGAGACCCAGTACTTC
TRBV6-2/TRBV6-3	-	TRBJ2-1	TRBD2	CASSYSTVDVGGGPGEQFF	TGTGCCAGCAGTTACTCCACAGTCGACGTTGGCGGGGGGCCTGGAGAGCAGTTCTTC
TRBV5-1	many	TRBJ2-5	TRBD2	CASSQGLAGRETQYF	TGCGCCAGCAGCCAGGGACTAGCGGGAAGAGAGACCCAGTACTTC
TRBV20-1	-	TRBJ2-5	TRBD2	CSARLRGGRETQYF	TGCAGTGCTAGATTGCGGGGGGGCCGAGAGACCCAGTACTTC
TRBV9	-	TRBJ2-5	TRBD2	CASSPRERGEETRYF	TGTGCCAGCAGCCCCCGGGAGCGGGGCGAAGAGACCCGGTACTTC
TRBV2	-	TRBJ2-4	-	CASSEDSENIQYF	TGTGCCAGCAGTGAGGACTCCGAAAACATTCAGTACTTC
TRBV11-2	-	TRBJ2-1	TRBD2	CASSLVGSGGGEQFF	TGTGCCAGCAGCTTAGTGGGTAGCGGGGGAGGGGAGCAGTTCTTC
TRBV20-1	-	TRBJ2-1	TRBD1	CSARDAGGTGGQGSYNEQFF	TGCAGTGCTAGAGATGCGGGCGGGACAGGGGGCCAGGGCTCCTACAATGAGCAGTTCTTC
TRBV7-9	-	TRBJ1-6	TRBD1	CASSLGGTGQSPLHF	TGTGCCAGCAGCTTAGGTGGGACAGGGCAATCACCCCTCCACTTT
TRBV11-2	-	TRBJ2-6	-	CASSPRIQSFRGANVLTF	TGTGCCAGCAGCCCCAGAATACAGAGTTTTAGGGGGGCCAACGTCCTGACTTTC
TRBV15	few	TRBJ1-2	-	CATSTTAINYGYTF	TGTGCCACCAGCACCACCGCAATTAACTATGGCTACACCTTC
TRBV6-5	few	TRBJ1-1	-	CASSPRVANTEAFF	TGTGCCAGCAGTCCCAGGGTCGCGAACACTGAAGCTTTCTTT
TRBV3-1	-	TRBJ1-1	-	CASSPLSSNTEAFF	TGTGCCAGCAGCCCCTTATCTTCGAACACTGAAGCTTTCTTT
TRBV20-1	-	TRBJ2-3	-	CSANPRVPSDTQYF	TGCAGTGCGAACCCCCGGGTACCCTCAGATACGCAGTATTTT
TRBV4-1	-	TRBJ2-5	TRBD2	CASSQDGRPGGETQYF	TGCGCCAGCAGCCAAGATGGTCGTCCGGGGGGAGAGACCCAGTACTTC
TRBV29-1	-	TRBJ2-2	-	CSVPNRRLRGELFF	TGCAGCGTTCCAAACCGGAGACTTCGGGGCGAGCTGTTTTTT
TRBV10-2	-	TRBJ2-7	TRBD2	CASSGAGETYEQYF	TGCGCCAGCAGTGGAGCGGGGGAAACCTACGAGCAGTACTTC
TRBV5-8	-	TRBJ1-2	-	CASSSRAGGPGCTF	TGTGCCAGCAGCTCCAGAGCGGGTGGGCCTGGCTGCACCTTC
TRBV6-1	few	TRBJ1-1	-	CASSEWVGNTEAFF	TGTGCCAGCAGTGAATGGGTGGGAAACACTGAAGCTTTCTTT
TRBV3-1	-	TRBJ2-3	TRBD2	CVSSRWTSGTQADTQYF	TGTGTCAGCAGCCGTTGGACTAGCGGGACGCAAGCAGATACGCAGTATTTT
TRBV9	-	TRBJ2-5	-	CASSVSPSETQYF	TGTGCCAGCAGCGTATCGCCCTCAGAGACCCAGTACTTC
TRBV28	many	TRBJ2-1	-	CASRRGGSYNEQFF	TGTGCCAGCAGGAGGGGCGGTTCCTACAATGAGCAGTTCTTC
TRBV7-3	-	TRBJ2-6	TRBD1	CASSILRTGMGSGANVLTF	TGTGCCAGCAGCATACTCCGGACAGGGATGGGCTCTGGGGCCAACGTCCTGACTTTC
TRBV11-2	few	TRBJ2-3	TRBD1	CASSLERTGVLDTQYF	TGTGCCAGCAGCTTAGAAAGGACAGGGGTTTTGGATACGCAGTATTTT
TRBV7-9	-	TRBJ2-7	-	CASSTDGALAYEQYF	TGTGCCAGCAGCACGGACGGGGCCTTAGCCTACGAGCAGTACTTC
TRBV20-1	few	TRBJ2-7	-	CSARDSKSSYEQYF	TGCAGTGCTAGGGACTCGAAGAGCTCCTACGAGCAGTACTTC
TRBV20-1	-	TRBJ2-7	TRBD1	CSASPGTGPHEQYF	TGCAGTGCTAGCCCCGGGACAGGGCCCCACGAGCAGTACTTC
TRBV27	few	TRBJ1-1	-	CASSLGGADKDGTEAFF	TGTGCCAGCAGTTTGGGGGGGGCGGACAAGGATGGGACTGAAGCTTTCTTT
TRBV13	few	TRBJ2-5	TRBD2	CASSLAGGLADKTQYF	TGTGCCAGCAGCTTAGCGGGCGGACTAGCTGACAAGACCCAGTACTTC
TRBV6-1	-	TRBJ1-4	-	CASSEFEGSGEKLFF	TGTGCCAGCAGTGAATTTGAGGGAAGTGGTGAAAAACTGTTTTTT
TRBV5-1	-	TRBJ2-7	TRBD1	CASSRTGTGVEQYF	TGCGCCAGCAGCCGTACCGGGACAGGGGTCGAGCAGTACTTC
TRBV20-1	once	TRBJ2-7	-	CSARDQEGAGYEQYF	TGCAGTGCTAGAGATCAGGAGGGGGCAGGCTACGAGCAGTACTTC
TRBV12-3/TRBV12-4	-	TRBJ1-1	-	CASNPNRVNTEAFF	TGTGCCAGCAATCCGAACAGGGTGAACACTGAGGCTTTCTTT
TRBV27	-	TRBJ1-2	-	CASSSAGPYGYTF	TGTGCCAGCAGTTCCGCCGGCCCCTATGGCTACACCTTC
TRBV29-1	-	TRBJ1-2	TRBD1	CSGTGQGAGHTF	TGCAGCGGCACCGGACAGGGGGCCGGCCACACCTTC
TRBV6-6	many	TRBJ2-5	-	CASSYTRETQYF	TGTGCCAGCAGTTACACTCGGGAGACCCAGTACTTC
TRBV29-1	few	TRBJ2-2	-	CSVGAGDTGELFF	TGCAGCGTTGGAGCAGGGGACACCGGGGAGCTGTTTTTT
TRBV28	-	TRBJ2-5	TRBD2	CASSFPGLAGGGETQYF	TGTGCCAGCAGTTTCCCGGGACTAGCGGGAGGAGGGGAGACCCAGTACTTC